Listed here are 20 T cell receptor beta chains from one sample, sequenced in a study of blood T cell repertoires in COVID-19. Using immunoSEQ multiplex PCR, the repertoire was profiled, and TCRdb retains in-frame clones only, with some absent. Of about 180,000 clones listed, about 88% are singletons. Sequencing was carried out using peripheral blood. The source of these receptors is a man aged 55 to 69 with COVID-19, enrolled during active disease.

The gene calls are TRBV9 and TRBJ2-5; 11 bases map to TRBD2. This CDR3 is built from 15 residues. Trimming took 3 bases from V and 3 from J; bases not matched to a gene: 4. Germline lookup yields CDR1 SGDLS and CDR2 YYNGEE. The CDR3 DNA reads as TGTGCCAGCAGCGGAATACTAGCGGGGGAAGAGACCCAGTACTTC. It codes for CASSGILAGEETQYF.

The genes are TRBV6-2 or TRBV6-3 and TRBJ2-1, with 10 bases that match TRBD1. The CDR3 runs 15 residues. Germline lookup yields CDR1 MNHEY and CDR2 SVGEGT. V trimming: 2 bases; J trimming: 7 bases; junction bases outside the gene matches: 5. The CDR3 nucleotides read TGTGCCAGCAGTTACACGGGACAGGGGTGGAATGAGCAGTTCTTC. Amino acids: CASSYTGQGWNEQFF.

The V and J genes are TRBV6-2 or TRBV6-3 and TRBJ2-7, with 7 bases lining up with TRBD1. The CDR3 is 15 residues long. Trimming took 4 bases from V and 3 from J; bases not matched to a gene: 9. Germline V gene sequence: CDR1 MNHEY, CDR2 SVGEGT. CDR3 nucleotides: TGTGCCAGCAGTTCCAACTGGGGACAGATCTACGAGCAGTACTTC. Encoded protein: CASSSNWGQIYEQYF.

The chain uses TRBV12-3 or TRBV12-4 and TRBJ1-2; 11 positions agree with TRBD1. The CDR3 contains 12 residues. The ends lost 11 bases at V and 7 bases at J; junction bases unmatched: 6. The CDR3 DNA reads as TGTGCCGGCGGACAGGGGGCGACTGGCTACACCTTC. Amino acids: CAGGQGATGYTF.

The table lists this clone with a few counts. J is TRBJ2-2 and V is TRBV19, with 7 bases that match TRBD1. The CDR3 is made up of 13 amino acids. With 6 bases clipped from V and 7 bases from J, the junction kept 5 bases outside the gene matches. CDR1 is LNHDA, CDR2 SQIVND, per germline (reference sequence). CDR3 coding DNA: TGTGCCAGTAGCCGGACAGGCGGCGGGGAGCTGTTTTTT. Amino acids: CASSRTGGGELFF.

The gene calls are TRBV3-1 (or the pseudogene TRBV3-2) and TRBJ1-1, with 7 bases lining up with TRBD1. This CDR3 is 13 amino acids long. With 4 bases clipped from V and 9 bases from J, the junction kept 8 bases outside the gene matches. Germline CDR1 and CDR2: LGHDT and YNNKEL (reference sequence). The CDR3 DNA sequence: TGTGCCAGCAGCCCTAGACAGGGCGATCAAGCTTTCTTT. Protein sequence: CASSPRQGDQAFF.

The gene calls are TRBV28 and TRBJ1-5, with 9 bases lining up with TRBD1. The length of the CDR3 is 17 residues. The ends lost 7 bases at V and 0 bases at J; junction bases unmatched: 10. In germline, CDR1 is MDHEN, CDR2 SYDVKM. CDR3 nucleotides: TGTGCCAGCAAACCAGGGGGGACAGGGCATAGCAATCAGCCCCAGCATTTT. This translates into CASKPGGTGHSNQPQHF. The whole variable domain, filled in from reference TRBV28 and TRBJ1-5, reads DVKVTQSSRYLVKRTGEKVFLECVQDMDHENMFWYRQDPGLGLRLIYFSYDVKMKEKGDIPEGYSVSREKKERFSLILESASTNQTSMYLCASKPGGTGHSNQPQHFGDGTRLSIL.

The rearrangement joins TRBV5-4 to TRBJ1-2; a possible D gene is TRBD1 (5 bases). CDR1 is SGHNT, CDR2 YYREEE, per germline (reference sequence). The ends were cut back, 3 bases at V and 2 bases at J, with 17 bases in the middle. The CDR3 loop spans 16 amino acids. The CDR3 loop is CASSSPPGGANYGYTF. The CDR3 DNA reads TGTGCCAGCAGCTCACCCCCGGGAGGGGCGAACTATGGCTACACCTTC.

This rearrangement joins TRBV7-2 to TRBJ2-4; 8 nucleotides align to TRBD2. The CDR3 consists of 17 residues. Losses at the gene ends were 1 base for V and 2 bases for J; bases not matched to a gene: 7. Germline V lookup: CDR1 SGHTA, CDR2 FQGNSA. This CDR3 is CASSLEVGGASKNIQYF. Written as DNA, the CDR3 is TGTGCCAGCAGCTTAGAAGTCGGGGGGGCCTCCAAAAACATTCAGTACTTC.

The chain carries TRBV14 and TRBJ2-6; D not resolved. Germline values: CDR1 SGHDN, CDR2 FVKESK. The CDR3 is 15 residues long. Trimming cost V 4 bases and J 1 base, with 8 bases left between them. The CDR3 loop is CASSLANSGANVLTF. As DNA, the CDR3 is TGTGCCAGCAGCCTCGCTAATTCTGGGGCCAACGTCCTGACTTTC.

CDR3 DNA: TGCAGTGCGACCTCCCGACTGTTGGCTTTCTTT. Residues: CSATSRLLAFF. This rearrangement joins TRBV20-1 to TRBJ1-1; no firm D call. The length of the CDR3 is 11 residues. The germline V and J ends were trimmed by 6 bases and 11 bases, with 16 bases remaining between them. CDR1 is DFQATT and CDR2 is SNEGSKA in the germline V gene (reference sequence).

This sequence joins TRBV27 and TRBJ1-4; D perhaps matches TRBD1 (5 bases). CDR1 is MNHEY, CDR2 SMNVEV, per germline (reference sequence). Trimming took off 6 bases at V and 0 bases at J, with 17 bases between the two ends. There are 17 residues in the CDR3. The CDR3 region is CASRPIGAVTTNEKLFF. The CDR3 nucleotides read TGTGCCAGCAGGCCAATTGGGGCAGTCACAACTAATGAAAAACTGTTTTTT.

This rearrangement joins TRBV7-9 to TRBJ2-1, with D possibly being TRBD1 (5 bases). V was trimmed by 5 bases and J by 8 bases, leaving 16 bases between them. CDR1 is SEHNR and CDR2 is FQNEAQ in the germline V gene (reference sequence). The CDR3 runs 14 residues. As DNA, the CDR3 is TGTGCCAGCAGCCCGGACACCTCTAACGATGAGCAGTTCTTC. Amino acid sequence: CASSPDTSNDEQFF.

The genes are TRBV19 and TRBJ1-3; possibly TRBD1 for D (6 bases). V was clipped by 6 bases and J by 4 bases, with 16 bases between them. The CDR3 has 15 residues. Germline assignment: CDR1 LNHDA and CDR2 SQIVND (reference sequence). CDR3 sequence: CASRLKQGGGNTIYF. The CDR3 coding sequence is TGTGCCAGTAGACTCAAACAGGGAGGGGGAAACACCATATATTTT.

The gene calls are TRBV18 and TRBJ2-5, with D possibly being TRBD1 (5 bases). Trimming pared 6 bases from V and 1 base from J, leaving 9 bases between. The CDR3 extends over 13 amino acids. CDR1 and CDR2 (germline): KGHSH, LQKENI. CDR3 in amino acids: CASSMTVQETQYF. CDR3 in DNA: TGTGCCAGCTCCATGACAGTCCAAGAGACCCAGTACTTC.

The chain has TRBV7-2 and TRBJ1-1, with D possibly matching TRBD1 (6 bases). V lost 6 bases, J lost 0 bases, and 11 bases lay in between. CDR1 is SGHTA and CDR2 is FQGNSA in the germline V gene. CDR3 length equals 14 residues. The CDR3 sequence: CASRTGTLNTEAFF. For the CDR3, the DNA is TGTGCCAGCAGAACCGGGACACTGAACACTGAAGCTTTCTTT. Supplemented by reference TRBV7-2 and TRBJ1-1, the full variable domain reads GAGVSQSPSNKVTEKGKDVELRCDPISGHTALYWYRQSLGQGLEFLIYFQGNSAPDKSGLPSDRFSAERTGGSVSTLTIQRTQQEDSAVYLCASRTGTLNTEAFFGQGTRLTVV.

The genes are TRBV6-2 or TRBV6-3 and TRBJ1-2; D gene uncertain. The CDR3 consists of 13 residues. Germline CDR1 MNHEY, CDR2 SVGEGT. Trimming left V 6 bases short and J 0 bases short, with 8 bases between. CDR3 DNA: TGTGCCAGCAGCAGAACAACTAACTATGGCTACACCTTC. Its translation: CASSRTTNYGYTF.

This rearrangement joins TRBV19 to TRBJ1-2; 7 bases map to TRBD1. CDR1 and CDR2 (germline): LNHDA, SQIVND (reference sequence). Trimming took 7 bases from V and 0 from J; bases not matched to a gene: 17. The CDR3 spans 18 residues. CDR3 protein: CASTPRWDRLTTNYGYTF. The CDR3, as DNA: TGTGCCAGTACCCCAAGGTGGGACAGACTAACTACTAACTATGGCTACACCTTC.

The chain couples TRBV11-2 to TRBJ1-1; D unresolved. V was clipped by 5 bases and J by 5 bases, with 9 bases between them. The CDR3 contains 12 residues. Germline CDR1 reads SGHAT; CDR2 reads FQNNGV. CDR3 in DNA: TGTGCCAGCAGCGCCGTGAGGACTGAAGCTTTCTTT. It translates to CASSAVRTEAFF.

This chain connects TRBV6-5 to TRBJ1-2, with D maybe TRBD1 (6 bases). With 0 bases removed from V and 8 bases from J, the gap between germline ends came to 16 bases. Germline CDR1 is MNHEY and CDR2 is SVGAGI. CDR3 length equals 15 residues. The DNA for the CDR3 is TGTGCCAGCAGTTACTCTTGGGGGGGCTCGAAAGGCTACACCTTC. As protein: CASSYSWGGSKGYTF.